The clone carrying this T cell receptor beta chain occurred once. The data were obtained in a study of T cell changes during pregnancy in multiple sclerosis. The data were produced by immunoSEQ multiplex PCR, yet TCRdb's version contains in-frame clones alone and is incomplete. The sample holds about 36,000 clones, 92% seen once. The CDR3 length is 12 residues. Germline CDR1 and CDR2: MNHNY and SVGAGI (reference sequence). V was clipped by 6 bases and J by 3 bases, with 9 bases between them. The clonotype comes from a female donor with multiple sclerosis, enrolled in a pregnancy study. The sequenced sample was CD4+ T cells from peripheral blood mononuclear cells, obtained after pregnancy. The genes are TRBV6-6 and TRBJ2-7; tentative D call: TRBD1 (6 bases). As DNA, the CDR3 is TGTGCCAGCAGGGAACAGGGCTACGAGCAGTACTTC. Residues: CASREQGYEQYF.